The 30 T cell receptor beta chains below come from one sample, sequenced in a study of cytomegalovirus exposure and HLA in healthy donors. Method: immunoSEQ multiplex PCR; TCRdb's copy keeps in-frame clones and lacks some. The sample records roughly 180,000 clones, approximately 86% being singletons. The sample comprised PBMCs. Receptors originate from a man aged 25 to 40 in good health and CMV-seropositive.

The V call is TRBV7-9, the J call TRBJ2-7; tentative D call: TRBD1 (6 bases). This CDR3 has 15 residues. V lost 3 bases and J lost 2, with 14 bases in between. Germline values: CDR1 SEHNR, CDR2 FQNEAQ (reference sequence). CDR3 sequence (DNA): TGTGCCAGCAGCTTGACGACAGGAACCCCCTACGAGCAGTACTTC. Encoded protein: CASSLTTGTPYEQYF.

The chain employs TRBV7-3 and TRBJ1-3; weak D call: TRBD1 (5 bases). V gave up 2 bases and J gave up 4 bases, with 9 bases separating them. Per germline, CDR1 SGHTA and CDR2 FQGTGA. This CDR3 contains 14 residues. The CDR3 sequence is CASSLGGSGNTIYF. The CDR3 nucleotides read TGTGCCAGCAGCTTAGGGGGTTCGGGAAACACCATATATTTT.

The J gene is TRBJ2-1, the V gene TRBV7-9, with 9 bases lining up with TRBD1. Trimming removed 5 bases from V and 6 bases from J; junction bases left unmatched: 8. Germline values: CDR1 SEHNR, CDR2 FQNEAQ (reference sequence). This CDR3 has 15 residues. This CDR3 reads CASSARDREFNEQFF. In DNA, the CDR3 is TGTGCCAGCAGCGCCCGGGACAGGGAGTTCAATGAGCAGTTCTTC.

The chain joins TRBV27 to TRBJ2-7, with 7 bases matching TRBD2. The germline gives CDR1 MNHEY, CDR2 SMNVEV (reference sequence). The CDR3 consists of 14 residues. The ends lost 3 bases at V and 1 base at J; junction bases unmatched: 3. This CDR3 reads CASSFTSASYEQYF. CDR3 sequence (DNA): TGTGCCAGCAGTTTTACTAGCGCATCCTACGAGCAGTACTTC.

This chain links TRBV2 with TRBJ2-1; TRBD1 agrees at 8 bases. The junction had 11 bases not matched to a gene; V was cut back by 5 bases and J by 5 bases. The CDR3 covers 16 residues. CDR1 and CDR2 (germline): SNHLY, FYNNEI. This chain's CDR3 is CASSPPRQGANNEQFF. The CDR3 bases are TGTGCCAGCAGTCCGCCTCGCCAGGGGGCGAACAATGAGCAGTTCTTC.

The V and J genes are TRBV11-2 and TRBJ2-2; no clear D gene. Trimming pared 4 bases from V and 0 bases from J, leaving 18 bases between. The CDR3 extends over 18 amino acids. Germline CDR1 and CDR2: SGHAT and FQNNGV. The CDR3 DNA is TGTGCCAGCAGCTCTGGGGTCCTGGCGAGGACGAACACCGGGGAGCTGTTTTTT. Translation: CASSSGVLARTNTGELFF. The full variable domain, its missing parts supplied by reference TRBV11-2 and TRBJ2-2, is EAGVAQSPRYKIIEKRQSVAFWCNPISGHATLYWYQQILGQGPKLLIQFQNNGVVDDSQLPKDRFSAERLKGVDSTLKIQPAKLEDSAVYLCASSSGVLARTNTGELFFGEGSRLTVL.

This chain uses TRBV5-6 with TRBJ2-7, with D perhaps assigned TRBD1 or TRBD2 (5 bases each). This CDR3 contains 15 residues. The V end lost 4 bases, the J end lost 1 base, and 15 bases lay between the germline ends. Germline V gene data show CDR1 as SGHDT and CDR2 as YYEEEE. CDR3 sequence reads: CASSKAGTLSYEQYF. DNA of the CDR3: TGTGCCAGCAGCAAAGCCGGGACGTTATCCTACGAGCAGTACTTC. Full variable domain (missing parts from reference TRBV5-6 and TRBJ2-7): DAGVTQSPTHLIKTRGQQVTLRCSPKSGHDTVSWYQQALGQGPQFIFQYYEEEERQRGNFPDRFSGHQFPNYSSELNVNALLLGDSALYLCASSKAGTLSYEQYFGPGTRLTVT.

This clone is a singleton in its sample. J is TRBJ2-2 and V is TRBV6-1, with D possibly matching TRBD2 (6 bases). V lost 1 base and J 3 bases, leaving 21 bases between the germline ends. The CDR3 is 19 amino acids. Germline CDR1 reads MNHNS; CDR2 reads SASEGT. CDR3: CASSEEGRGVLADTGELFF. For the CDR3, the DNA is TGTGCCAGCAGTGAAGAAGGGCGGGGCGTTTTAGCGGACACCGGGGAGCTGTTTTTT.

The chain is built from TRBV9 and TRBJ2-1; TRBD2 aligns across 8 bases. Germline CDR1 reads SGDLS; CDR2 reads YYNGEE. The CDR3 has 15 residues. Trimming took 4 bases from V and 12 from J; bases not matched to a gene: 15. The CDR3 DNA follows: TGTGCCAGCAGCCCCCCCCCGGGAGGGAGCGGAGTGCAGTTCTTC. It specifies CASSPPPGGSGVQFF.

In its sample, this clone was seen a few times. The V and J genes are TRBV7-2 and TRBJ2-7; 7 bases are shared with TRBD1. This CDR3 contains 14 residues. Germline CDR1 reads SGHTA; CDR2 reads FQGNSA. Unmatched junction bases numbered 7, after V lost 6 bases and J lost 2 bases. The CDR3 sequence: CASSRTGTAYEQYF. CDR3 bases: TGTGCCAGCAGTCGTACCGGGACAGCCTACGAGCAGTACTTC.

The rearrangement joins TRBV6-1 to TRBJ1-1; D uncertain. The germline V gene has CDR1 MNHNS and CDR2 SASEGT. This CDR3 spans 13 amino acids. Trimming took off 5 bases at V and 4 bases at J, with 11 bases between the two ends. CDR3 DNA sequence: TGTGCCAGCAGTAACCTCGCGGGCACTGAAGCTTTCTTT. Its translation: CASSNLAGTEAFF.

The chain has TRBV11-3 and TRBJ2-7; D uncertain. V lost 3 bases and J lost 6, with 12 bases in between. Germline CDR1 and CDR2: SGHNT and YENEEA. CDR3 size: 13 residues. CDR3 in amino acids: CASSFSLGGEQYF. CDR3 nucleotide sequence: TGTGCCAGCAGCTTTTCTCTGGGTGGCGAGCAGTACTTC.

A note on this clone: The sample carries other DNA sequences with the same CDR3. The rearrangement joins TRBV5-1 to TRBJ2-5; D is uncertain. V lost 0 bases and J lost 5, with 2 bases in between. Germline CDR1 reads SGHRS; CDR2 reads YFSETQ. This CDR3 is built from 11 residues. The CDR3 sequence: CASSLDETQYF. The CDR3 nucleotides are TGCGCCAGCAGCTTGGATGAGACCCAGTACTTC.

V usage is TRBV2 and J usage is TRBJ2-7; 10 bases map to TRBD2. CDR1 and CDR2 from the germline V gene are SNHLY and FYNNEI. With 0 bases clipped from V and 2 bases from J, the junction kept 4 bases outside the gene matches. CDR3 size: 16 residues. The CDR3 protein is CASSEAASGGTYEQYF. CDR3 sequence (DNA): TGTGCCAGCAGTGAAGCGGCTAGCGGGGGAACCTACGAGCAGTACTTC.

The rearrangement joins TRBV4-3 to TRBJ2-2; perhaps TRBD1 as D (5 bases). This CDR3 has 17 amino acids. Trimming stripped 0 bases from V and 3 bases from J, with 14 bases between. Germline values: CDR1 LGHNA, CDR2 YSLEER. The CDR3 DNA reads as TGCGCCAGCAGCCAAGATTTGGGCAGGGTTGACACCGGGGAGCTGTTTTTT. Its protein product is CASSQDLGRVDTGELFF.

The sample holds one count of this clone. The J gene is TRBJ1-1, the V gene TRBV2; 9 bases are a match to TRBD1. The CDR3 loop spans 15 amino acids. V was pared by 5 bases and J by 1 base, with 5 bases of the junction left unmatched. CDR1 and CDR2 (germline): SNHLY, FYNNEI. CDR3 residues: CASSTHRGRNTEAFF. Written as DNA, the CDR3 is TGTGCCAGCAGTACCCACAGGGGGCGGAACACTGAAGCTTTCTTT.

The CDR3 region is CASSINRGYGYTF. The DNA of the CDR3 is TGTGCCAGTAGTATAAACAGGGGGTATGGCTACACCTTC. The chain combines TRBV19 with TRBJ1-2; 8 bases fit TRBD1. Per the germline V gene, CDR1 is LNHDA and CDR2 is SQIVND (reference sequence). The CDR3 spans 13 residues. Losses at the gene ends were 2 bases for V and 5 bases for J; bases not matched to a gene: 1.

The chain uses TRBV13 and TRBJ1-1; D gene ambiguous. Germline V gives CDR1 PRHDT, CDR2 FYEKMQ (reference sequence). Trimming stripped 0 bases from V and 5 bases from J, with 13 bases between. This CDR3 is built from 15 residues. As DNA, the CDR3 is TGTGCCAGCAGCTTAGGGGCTACAGAAGGTACTGAAGCTTTCTTT. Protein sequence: CASSLGATEGTEAFF.

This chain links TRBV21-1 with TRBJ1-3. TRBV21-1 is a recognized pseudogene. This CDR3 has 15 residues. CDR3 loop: CATLGGKTAGNTIYF. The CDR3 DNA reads TGTGCCACCCTAGGGGGGAAAACGGCTGGAAACACCATATATTTT.

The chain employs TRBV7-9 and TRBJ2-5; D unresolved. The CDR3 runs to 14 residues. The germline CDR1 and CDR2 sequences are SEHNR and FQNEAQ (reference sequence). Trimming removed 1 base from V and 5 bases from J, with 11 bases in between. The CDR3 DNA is TGTGCCAGCAGCTTAGTTTCTGTTTCGGAGACCCAGTACTTC. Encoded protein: CASSLVSVSETQYF.

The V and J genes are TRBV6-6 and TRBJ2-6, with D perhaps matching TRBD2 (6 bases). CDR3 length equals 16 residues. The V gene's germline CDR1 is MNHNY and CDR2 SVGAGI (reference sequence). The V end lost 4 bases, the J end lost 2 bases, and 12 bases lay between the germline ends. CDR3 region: CASSSGLKAGANVLTF. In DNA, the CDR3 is TGTGCCAGCAGTTCGGGACTTAAGGCTGGGGCCAACGTCCTGACTTTC.

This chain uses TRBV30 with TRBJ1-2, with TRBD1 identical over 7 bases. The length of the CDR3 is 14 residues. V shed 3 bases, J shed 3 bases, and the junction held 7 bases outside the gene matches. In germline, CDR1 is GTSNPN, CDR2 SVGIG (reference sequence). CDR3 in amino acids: CAWSPGQDHYGYTF. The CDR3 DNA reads TGTGCCTGGAGCCCCGGACAGGATCACTATGGCTACACCTTC.

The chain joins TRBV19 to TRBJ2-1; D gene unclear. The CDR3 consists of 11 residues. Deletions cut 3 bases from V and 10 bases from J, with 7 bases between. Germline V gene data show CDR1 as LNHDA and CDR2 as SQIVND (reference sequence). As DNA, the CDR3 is TGTGCCAGTAGTATTTATACCGAGCAGTTCTTC. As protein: CASSIYTEQFF. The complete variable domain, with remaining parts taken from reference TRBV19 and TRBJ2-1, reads DGGITQSPKYLFRKEGQNVTLSCEQNLNHDAMYWYRQDPGQGLRLIYYSQIVNDFQKGDIAEGYSVSREKKESFPLTVTSAQKNPTAFYLCASSIYTEQFFGPGTRLTVL.

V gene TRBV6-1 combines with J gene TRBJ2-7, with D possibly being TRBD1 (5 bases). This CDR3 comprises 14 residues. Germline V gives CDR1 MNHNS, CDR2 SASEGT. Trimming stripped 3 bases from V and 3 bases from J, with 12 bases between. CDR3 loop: CASSDRRGFYEQYF. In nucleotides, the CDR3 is TGTGCCAGCAGTGACCGTAGGGGATTCTACGAGCAGTACTTC.

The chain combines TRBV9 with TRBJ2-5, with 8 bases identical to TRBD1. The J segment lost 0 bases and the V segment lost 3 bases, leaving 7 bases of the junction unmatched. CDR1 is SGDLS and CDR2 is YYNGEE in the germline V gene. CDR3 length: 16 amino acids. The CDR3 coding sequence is TGTGCCAGCAGCGCCGGGACAGGAACAGACCAAGAGACCCAGTACTTC. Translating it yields CASSAGTGTDQETQYF.

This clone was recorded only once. The CDR3 coding sequence is TGTGCCAGCAGCTCATCCGGCAGTCCTAATGAAAAACTGTTTTTT. It codes for CASSSSGSPNEKLFF. This sequence joins TRBV5-6 and TRBJ1-4; D not resolved. The germline V and J ends were trimmed by 3 bases and 3 bases, with 12 bases remaining between them. This CDR3 comprises 15 residues. CDR1 and CDR2 from the germline V gene are SGHDT and YYEEEE.

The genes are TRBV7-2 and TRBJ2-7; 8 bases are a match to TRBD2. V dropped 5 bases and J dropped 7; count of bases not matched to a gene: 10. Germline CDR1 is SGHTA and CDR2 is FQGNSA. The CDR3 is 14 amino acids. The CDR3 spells CASSPLPGGREQYF. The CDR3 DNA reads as TGTGCCAGCAGCCCTTTACCGGGAGGGAGGGAGCAGTACTTC. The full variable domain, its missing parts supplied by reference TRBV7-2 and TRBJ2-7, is GAGVSQSPSNKVTEKGKDVELRCDPISGHTALYWYRQSLGQGLEFLIYFQGNSAPDKSGLPSDRFSAERTGGSVSTLTIQRTQQEDSAVYLCASSPLPGGREQYFGPGTRLTVT.

The CDR3 sequence is CASSLSGSKADTQYF. The CDR3 DNA is TGTGCCAGCAGCTTAAGCGGGAGTAAGGCAGATACGCAGTATTTT. J is TRBJ2-3 and V is TRBV7-3, with 7 bases fitting TRBD2. Germline V gene sequence: CDR1 SGHTA, CDR2 FQGTGA. J gave up 4 bases and V 1 base, and 5 bases lay outside the gene matches. The CDR3 totals 15 residues.

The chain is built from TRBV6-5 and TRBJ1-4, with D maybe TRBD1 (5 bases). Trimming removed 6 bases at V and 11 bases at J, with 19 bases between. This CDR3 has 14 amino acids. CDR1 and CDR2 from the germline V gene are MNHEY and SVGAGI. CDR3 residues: CASSSDRDIVKLFF. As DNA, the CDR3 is TGTGCCAGCAGCTCAGACAGAGATATCGTCAAACTGTTTTTT.

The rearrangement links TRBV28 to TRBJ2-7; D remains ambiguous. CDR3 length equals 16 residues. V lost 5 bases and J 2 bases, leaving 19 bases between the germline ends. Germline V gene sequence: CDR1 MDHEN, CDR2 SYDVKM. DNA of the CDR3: TGTGCCAGCAGTGCCGCCCTTTATGAGTACACCTACGAGCAGTACTTC. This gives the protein CASSAALYEYTYEQYF.